Sequencing of this T cell receptor beta chain was carried out in a study of CD8+ T cells in alopecia areata. CDR1 and CDR2 from the germline V gene are SQVTM and ANQGSEA. Trimming stripped 5 bases from V and 2 bases from J, with 9 bases between. The CDR3 has 12 residues. Once RNA had been extracted, it was reverse transcribed into cDNA to act as the sequencing template. Measured with immunoSEQ multiplex PCR; TCRdb has only the in-frame clones, and not every one. Of a few hundred thousand clones listed, about 68% are singletons. The material was CD4+ T cells sorted from blood, obtained at week 0. V gene TRBV29-1 combines with J gene TRBJ1-2; unclear D gene. This receptor was taken from a human donor with alopecia areata. CDR3 DNA sequence: TGCAGCGTTCGCTCCGGGAACTATGGCTACACCTTC. Protein product: CSVRSGNYGYTF.